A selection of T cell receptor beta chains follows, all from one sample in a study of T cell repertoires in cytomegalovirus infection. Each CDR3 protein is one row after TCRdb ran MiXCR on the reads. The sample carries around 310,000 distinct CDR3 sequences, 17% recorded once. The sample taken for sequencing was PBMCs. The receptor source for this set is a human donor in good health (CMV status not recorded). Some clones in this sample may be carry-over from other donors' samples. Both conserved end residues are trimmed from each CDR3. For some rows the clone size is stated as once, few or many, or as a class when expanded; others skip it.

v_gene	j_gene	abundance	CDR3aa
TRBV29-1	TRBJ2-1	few	SVAPDPWDEQF
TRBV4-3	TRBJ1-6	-	ASSQDFKAPNSPLH
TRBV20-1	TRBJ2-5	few	SARDLGLDTQETQY
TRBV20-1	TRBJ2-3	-	SARGGVVTDTQY
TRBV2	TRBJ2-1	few	ASDVGVSSYNEQF
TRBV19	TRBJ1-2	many	ASSIERSYGYT
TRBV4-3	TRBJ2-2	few	ASTPRKGRGTGELF
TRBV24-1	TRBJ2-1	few	ATGLAGDNEQF
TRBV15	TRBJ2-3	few	ATSREGGYSTDTQY
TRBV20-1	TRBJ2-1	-	SAPPSGGAAEQF
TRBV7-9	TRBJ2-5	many	ASSLNLGGQETQY
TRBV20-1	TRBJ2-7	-	SARTGRYEQY
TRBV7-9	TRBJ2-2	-	ASSGAGTAGELF
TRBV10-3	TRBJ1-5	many	AVGKEGGLGNQPQH
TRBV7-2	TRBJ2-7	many	ASSATSSGGIYEQY
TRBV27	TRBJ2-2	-	ASSLAARVSGELF
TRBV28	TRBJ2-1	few	ASSLVAGGTYNEQF
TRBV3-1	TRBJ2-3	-	ASSQPRDRDTDTQY
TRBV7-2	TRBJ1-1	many	ASSLEGGAGTEAF
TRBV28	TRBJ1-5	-	ASSLSGVRNQPQH